This T cell receptor (beta chain) derives from a study of shared clonotypes between healthy human individuals. Donors included only healthy HIV-negative adults lacking recent acute infections or vaccinations. The CDR3 spans 18 residues. Looked up from germline, CDR1 is MNHNS and CDR2 is SASEGT. Germline trimming cut 1 base from V and 4 bases from J; bases unmatched to any gene: 15. Study findings and constraints: Donor scarcity curtailed the genetic and exposure-history diversity represented herein.

At a deep level, the assay was run. TCRdb's table, derived via immunoSEQ multiplex PCR, lists solely in-frame clones and lacks some. Among about 500,000 clones listed, approximately 80% were seen once. A remark on this clone: Its antigen is unidentified.

The sequenced material came from PBMCs. V and J are TRBV6-1 and TRBJ1-2; 7 nucleotides agree with TRBD1. The clonotype originates from a woman aged 40 to 55 in good health. Some clones in this sample may be carry-over from other donors' samples. For the CDR3, the DNA is TGTGCCAGCAGTGAAGGAGCTCGACAGGGCTGGGCCCTCTATGGCTACACCTTC. It yields the protein CASSEGARQGWALYGYTF.